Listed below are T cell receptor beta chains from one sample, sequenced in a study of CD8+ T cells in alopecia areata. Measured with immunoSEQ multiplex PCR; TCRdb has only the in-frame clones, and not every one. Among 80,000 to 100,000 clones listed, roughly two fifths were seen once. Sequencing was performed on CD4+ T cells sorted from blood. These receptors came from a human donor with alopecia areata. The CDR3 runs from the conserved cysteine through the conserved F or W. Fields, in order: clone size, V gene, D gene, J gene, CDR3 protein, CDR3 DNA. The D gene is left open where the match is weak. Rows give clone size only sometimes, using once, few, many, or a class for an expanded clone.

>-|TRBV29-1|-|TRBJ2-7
CSVQYLGDEQYF
TGCAGCGTTCAATACCTGGGGGACGAGCAGTACTTC
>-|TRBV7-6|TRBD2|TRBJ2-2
CASSLVVLRGSPVFF
TGTGCCAGCAGCTTAGTAGTGTTGCGGGGGTCCCCGGTGTTTTTT
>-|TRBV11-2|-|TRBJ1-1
CASSLASGAEAFF
TGTGCCAGCAGCTTAGCCTCGGGGGCTGAAGCTTTCTTT
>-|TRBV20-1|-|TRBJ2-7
CSALRGYEQYF
TGCAGTGCTCTTAGGGGCTACGAGCAGTACTTC
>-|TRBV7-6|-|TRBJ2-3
CASSPGPSTDTQYF
TGTGCCAGCAGCCCCGGCCCTAGCACAGATACGCAGTATTTT
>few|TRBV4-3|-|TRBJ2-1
CASSQDRSSYNEQFF
TGCGCCAGCAGCCAAGACAGGAGCTCCTACAATGAGCAGTTCTTC
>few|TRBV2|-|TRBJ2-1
CASSDQTVYNEQFF
TGTGCCAGCAGTGACCAAACTGTATACAATGAGCAGTTCTTC
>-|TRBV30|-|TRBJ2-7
CAWRKGMSAHEQYF
TGTGCCTGGAGGAAGGGCATGAGTGCCCACGAGCAGTACTTC
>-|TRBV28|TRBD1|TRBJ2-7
CATGTATSYEQYF
TGTGCCACCGGGACAGCAACTTCCTACGAGCAGTACTTC
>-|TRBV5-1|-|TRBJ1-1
CASSYILGGLNTEAFF
TGCGCCAGCAGCTATATCCTGGGGGGGCTGAACACTGAAGCTTTCTTT
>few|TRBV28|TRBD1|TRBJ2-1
CASSSDRVDNEQFF
TGTGCCAGCAGTTCGGACAGGGTTGACAATGAGCAGTTCTTC
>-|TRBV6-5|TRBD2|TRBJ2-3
CASSYRDYTDTQYF
TGTGCCAGCAGTTACCGGGACTACACAGATACGCAGTATTTT
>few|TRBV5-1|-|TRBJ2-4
CASSLGTALAKNIQYF
TGCGCCAGCAGCTTGGGTACAGCACTAGCCAAAAACATTCAGTACTTC
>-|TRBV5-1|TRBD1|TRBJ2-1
CASSLNPGQGKNEQFF
TGCGCCAGCAGCCTCAATCCGGGACAGGGCAAGAATGAGCAGTTCTTC
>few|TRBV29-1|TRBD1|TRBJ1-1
CSVERQGVNTEAFF
TGCAGCGTTGAACGACAGGGGGTGAACACTGAAGCTTTCTTT
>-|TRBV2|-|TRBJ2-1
CASIRETNNEQFF
TGTGCCAGCATCCGGGAGACCAACAATGAGCAGTTCTTC
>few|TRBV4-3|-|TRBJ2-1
CASSQRFKQGYSYNEQFF
TGCGCCAGCAGCCAACGTTTTAAACAGGGCTACTCCTACAATGAGCAGTTCTTC
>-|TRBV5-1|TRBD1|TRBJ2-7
CASSPGTGGREQYF
TGCGCCAGCAGCCCCGGGACAGGGGGCAGGGAGCAGTACTTC
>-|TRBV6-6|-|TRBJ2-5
CATRTEETQYF
TGTGCCACCAGGACCGAAGAGACCCAGTACTTC
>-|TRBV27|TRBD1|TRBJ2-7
CASRWTGSTYEQYF
TGTGCCAGCAGGTGGACAGGATCTACCTACGAGCAGTACTTC
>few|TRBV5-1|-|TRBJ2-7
CASSLAAGVGEQYF
TGCGCCAGCAGCTTGGCGGCAGGGGTTGGTGAGCAGTACTTC
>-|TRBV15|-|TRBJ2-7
CATSRDEGYEQYF
TGTGCCACCAGCAGAGACGAAGGGTACGAGCAGTACTTC
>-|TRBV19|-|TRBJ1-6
CASSSQNDSPLHF
TGTGCCAGTAGTAGTCAGAACGATTCACCCCTCCACTTT
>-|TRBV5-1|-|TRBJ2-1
CASSLDGGRNEQFF
TGCGCCAGCAGCTTGGATGGAGGGAGGAATGAGCAGTTCTTC
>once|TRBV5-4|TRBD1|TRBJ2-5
CASSLPRTGQGIETQYF
TGTGCCAGCAGCTTGCCCAGGACGGGACAGGGGATAGAGACCCAGTACTTC
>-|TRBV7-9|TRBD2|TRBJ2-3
CASSLGTSGTDTQYF
TGTGCCAGCAGCTTAGGGACTAGCGGCACAGATACGCAGTATTTT
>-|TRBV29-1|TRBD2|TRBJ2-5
CSVVIKREGLETQYF
TGCAGCGTTGTTATCAAGCGGGAGGGCCTGGAGACCCAGTACTTC
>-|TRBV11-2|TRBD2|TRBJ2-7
CASSNAGSGSKQYF
TGTGCCAGCAGCAACGCGGGTAGCGGGAGCAAGCAGTACTTC
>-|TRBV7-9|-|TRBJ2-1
CASTDSGAYNEQFF
TGTGCCAGCACCGATAGCGGCGCCTACAATGAGCAGTTCTTC
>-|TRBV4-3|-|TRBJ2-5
CASSQDLRETQYF
TGCGCCAGCAGCCAAGATCTAAGAGAGACCCAGTACTTC
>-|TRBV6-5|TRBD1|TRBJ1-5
CASSYQGDQPQHF
TGTGCCAGCAGTTACCAGGGGGATCAGCCCCAGCATTTT
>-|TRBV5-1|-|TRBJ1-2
CASSLESRNYGYTF
TGCGCCAGCAGCTTGGAATCCAGGAACTATGGCTACACCTTC
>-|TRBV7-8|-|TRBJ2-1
CASSLAYQGPSSYNEQFF
TGTGCCAGCAGCTTAGCGTATCAGGGGCCTAGCTCCTACAATGAGCAGTTCTTC
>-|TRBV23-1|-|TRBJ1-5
CAANQPQHF
TGCGCCGCGAATCAGCCCCAGCATTTT
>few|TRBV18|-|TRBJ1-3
CASALPTGSSGNTIYF
TGTGCCAGCGCCCTACCTACAGGTTCCTCTGGAAACACCATATATTTT
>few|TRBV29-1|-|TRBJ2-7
CSVELPIRSEQYF
TGCAGCGTTGAGCTCCCAATCAGGAGCGAGCAGTACTTC